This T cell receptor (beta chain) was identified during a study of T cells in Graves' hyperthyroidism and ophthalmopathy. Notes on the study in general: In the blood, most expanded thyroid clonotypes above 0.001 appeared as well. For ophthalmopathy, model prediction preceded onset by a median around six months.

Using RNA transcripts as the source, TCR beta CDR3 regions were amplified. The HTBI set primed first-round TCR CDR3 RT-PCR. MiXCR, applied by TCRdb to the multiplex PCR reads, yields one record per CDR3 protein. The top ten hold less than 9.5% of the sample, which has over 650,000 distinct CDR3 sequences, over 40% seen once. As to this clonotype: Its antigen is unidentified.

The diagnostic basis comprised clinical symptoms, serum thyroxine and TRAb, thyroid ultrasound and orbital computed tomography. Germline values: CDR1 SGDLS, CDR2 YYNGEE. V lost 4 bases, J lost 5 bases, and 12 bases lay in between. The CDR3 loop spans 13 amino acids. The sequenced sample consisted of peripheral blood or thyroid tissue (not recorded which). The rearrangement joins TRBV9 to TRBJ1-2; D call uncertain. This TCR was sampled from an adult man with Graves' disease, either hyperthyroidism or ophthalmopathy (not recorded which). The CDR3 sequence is CASSSREAYGYTF. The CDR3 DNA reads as TGTGCCAGCAGCAGTAGAGAGGCTTATGGCTACACCTTC.